This T cell receptor beta chain was documented in a study of blood T cell repertoires in COVID-19. Sequencing was performed with immunoSEQ multiplex PCR; in TCRdb, only in-frame clones are kept and a portion is missing. The table shows 250,000 or so clones, with roughly 86% occurring only once. Cohorts were assigned according to the clinical history that participants reported. The TCR was taken from a woman in her late teens or twenties who had recovered from COVID-19. The sequenced material came from PBMCs or T cells enriched from blood (not recorded which).

Here the CDR3 DNA reads TGCAGCGTTGAAGTCGGTCCCCCCCGTCGGACTAGCGGTTACAATGAGCAGTTCTTC. This codes for CSVEVGPPRRTSGYNEQFF. This chain links TRBV29-1 with TRBJ2-1; TRBD2 aligns across 10 bases. With V trimmed by 1 base and J by 4 bases, 16 bases remained unmatched. The germline V gene has CDR1 SQVTM and CDR2 ANQGSEA. The CDR3 covers 19 residues.